A single sample gave rise to the 27 T cell receptor beta chains below, sequenced in a study of blood T cells in healthy people across ages. Combining a sample-barcoded 5' primer with a J-beta primer mix, a second PCR ran for roughly 7 to 11 cycles. From the 5' RACE reads, TCRdb called clonotypes with MiXCR, one entry per CDR3 protein. The sample contains fewer than 900,000 distinct CDR3 sequences, roughly 44% of which appear only once. The sample comprised blood. The receptors come from a woman aged 60-70 years in good health.

V and J are TRBV5-1 and TRBJ2-7, with TRBD1 identical over 8 bases. The junction had 8 bases not matched to a gene; V was cut back by 3 bases and J by 3 bases. The CDR3 totals 15 residues. Germline values: CDR1 SGHRS, CDR2 YFSETQ. CDR3 region: CASSSLDRGHYEQYF. CDR3 nucleotide sequence: TGCGCCAGCAGCTCTCTCGACAGGGGACACTACGAGCAGTACTTC.

This clonotype appeared a few times. J is TRBJ2-5 and V is TRBV5-1, with a tentative D call TRBD1 (6 bases). The CDR3 spans 17 residues. V was trimmed by 5 bases and J by 1 base, leaving 21 bases between them. The germline V gene has CDR1 SGHRS and CDR2 YFSETQ. The CDR3 region has the DNA TGCGCCAGCAGGTCTTCAGGGGTTCAGCCTCTCCAAGAGACCCAGTACTTC. Translating it yields CASRSSGVQPLQETQYF.

In the case of this clonotype: A single base separates this from a much larger clone, so it may be a read error. This chain uses TRBV4-2 with TRBJ2-4; 7 nucleotides match TRBD2. Matching the DNA end better, TRBJ2-7 makes the J call doubtful. CDR1 LGHNA and CDR2 YNFKEQ come from the germline V gene. This CDR3 comprises 15 residues. This CDR3 is CGSSQGAGDTYEQYF. As DNA, the CDR3 is TGTGGCAGCAGCCAAGGGGCGGGAGATACTTACGAGCAGTACTTC.

V gene TRBV28 combines with J gene TRBJ2-1; tentative D call: TRBD1 (5 bases). Germline V gene sequence: CDR1 MDHEN, CDR2 SYDVKM. CDR3 length: 16 residues. Trimming removed 7 bases from V and 7 bases from J, with 23 bases in between. For the CDR3, the DNA is TGTGCCAGCACCCCCCTCTTTGGGGCCGTAGGGAATGAGCAGTTCTTC. Translated, it gives CASTPLFGAVGNEQFF.

The chain recombines TRBV5-1 with TRBJ2-5; D gene unclear. With 4 bases removed from V and 0 bases from J, the gap between germline ends came to 4 bases. Germline V gene lookup returns CDR1 SGHRS and CDR2 YFSETQ. The CDR3 is 12 residues long. The CDR3 is CASSVYQETQYF. CDR3 nucleotides: TGCGCCAGCAGCGTGTACCAAGAGACCCAGTACTTC.

The J gene is TRBJ1-5, the V gene TRBV27, with 9 bases matching TRBD1. The CDR3 runs to 14 residues. Trimming at V came to 3 bases and at J to 7 bases, leaving 4 bases not matched to a gene. Germline CDR1 and CDR2: MNHEY and SMNVEV (reference sequence). CDR3 coding DNA: TGTGCCAGCAGTTTTTCCGGACAGGGGCAGCCCCAGCATTTT. Amino acid sequence: CASSFSGQGQPQHF.

The gene calls are TRBV9 and TRBJ2-7; D is ambiguous. The CDR3 has 15 amino acids. The V end lost 4 bases, the J end lost 2 bases, and 16 bases lay between the germline ends. Germline CDR1 reads SGDLS; CDR2 reads YYNGEE. This CDR3 reads CASSLQQGLPYEQYF. For the CDR3, the DNA is TGTGCCAGCAGCCTACAACAAGGGCTCCCCTACGAGCAGTACTTC.

The V call is TRBV7-2, the J call TRBJ1-2; D not resolved. The CDR3 is 16 amino acids. V was cut by 5 bases and J by 4 bases, with 20 bases left in between. Germline CDR1 SGHTA, CDR2 FQGNSA. The CDR3 spells CASSPSSSDYFYGYTF. In nucleotides, the CDR3 is TGTGCCAGCAGCCCGTCCTCGTCAGATTATTTCTATGGCTACACCTTC.

This clonotype turned up a few times. The J gene is TRBJ1-2, the V gene TRBV20-1, with D perhaps TRBD1 (5 bases). The germline gives CDR1 DFQATT, CDR2 SNEGSKA (reference sequence). V shed 7 bases and J shed 4 bases, with 13 bases lying between them. The CDR3 is 12 residues long. CDR3 in amino acids: CSGRGGTYGYTF. DNA of the CDR3: TGCAGTGGCCGGGGAGGGACCTATGGCTACACCTTC.

The chain couples TRBV20-1 to TRBJ2-1; TRBD2 aligns across 14 bases. The germline CDR1 and CDR2 sequences are DFQATT and SNEGSKA (reference sequence). Losses at the gene ends were 5 bases for V and 4 bases for J; bases not matched to a gene: 7. The CDR3 runs 16 residues. CDR3 in amino acids: CSALTRLAGGYNEQFF. The DNA of the CDR3 is TGCAGTGCTCTAACGAGACTAGCGGGGGGGTACAATGAGCAGTTCTTC.

This clonotype was seen a few times. This chain connects TRBV5-1 to TRBJ2-1; D may be TRBD2 (6 bases). V was clipped by 4 bases and J by 2 bases, with 13 bases between them. The CDR3 totals 15 residues. The germline V gene encodes CDR1 SGHRS and CDR2 YFSETQ. The CDR3 is CASSHGGFTYNEQFF. CDR3 nucleotides: TGCGCCAGCAGCCATGGGGGGTTTACCTACAATGAGCAGTTCTTC. The variable domain in full, completed from reference TRBV5-1 and TRBJ2-1, reads KAGVTQTPRYLIKTRGQQVTLSCSPISGHRSVSWYQQTPGQGLQFLFEYFSETQRNKGNFPGRFSGRQFSNSRSEMNVSTLELGDSALYLCASSHGGFTYNEQFFGPGTRLTVL.

The rearrangement joins TRBV30 to TRBJ1-4; D remains ambiguous. V was clipped by 4 bases and J by 7 bases, with 7 bases between them. Germline lookup yields CDR1 GTSNPN and CDR2 SVGIG (reference sequence). The CDR3 spans 11 residues. The CDR3 DNA reads as TGTGCCTGGATGTCGGTTGAAAAACTGTTTTTT. Translation gives CAWMSVEKLFF.

This clonotype was found a few times. The rearrangement uses TRBV12-3 or TRBV12-4 and TRBJ2-6; perhaps TRBD1 as D (6 bases). Between the trimmed V and J ends, which lost 10 bases and 4 bases, there was a span of 14 bases. CDR3 length: 14 amino acids. CDR3 loop: CANTGSAGANVLTF. CDR3 bases: TGTGCCAATACAGGGTCAGCGGGGGCCAACGTCCTGACTTTC.

This clonotype was detected many times. This chain links TRBV5-1 with TRBJ2-3, with 11 nucleotides matching TRBD2. This CDR3 region has 16 residues. The germline V gene has CDR1 SGHRS and CDR2 YFSETQ. Losses at the gene ends were 0 bases for V and 6 bases for J; bases not matched to a gene: 6. CDR3 amino acids: CASSLGASGGTDTQYF. The CDR3 DNA reads as TGCGCCAGCAGCTTGGGGGCTAGCGGGGGGACTGATACGCAGTATTTT.

The chain recombines TRBV5-1 with TRBJ2-5; D may correspond to TRBD1 or TRBD2 (5 bases each). The CDR3 is made up of 13 amino acids. Germline V gene lookup returns CDR1 SGHRS and CDR2 YFSETQ. Trimming left V 8 bases short and J 0 bases short, with 11 bases between. CDR3 in DNA: TGCGCCAGTAGCGTGGACAACCAAGAGACCCAGTACTTC. Its translation is CASSVDNQETQYF.

The chain joins TRBV20-1 to TRBJ2-3; TRBD2 is a possible D gene (5 bases). Trimming shortened V by 0 bases and J by 5 bases, and 9 bases separated the two germline ends. CDR1 and CDR2 (germline): DFQATT, SNEGSKA (reference sequence). The CDR3 loop spans 13 amino acids. The CDR3 DNA is TGCAGTGCTAGAGATGCGAGGGTAGATACGCAGTATTTT. It codes for CSARDARVDTQYF.

This clonotype was recorded many times. The chain carries TRBV7-2 and TRBJ2-3, with D tentatively TRBD1 or TRBD2 (5 bases each). Trimming took 4 bases from V and 4 from J, leaving 12 bases between them. Germline V gives CDR1 SGHTA, CDR2 FQGNSA. The CDR3 runs to 14 residues. The CDR3 region is CASSSPGRPDTQYF. CDR3 nucleotide sequence: TGTGCCAGCAGCTCTCCGGGACGGCCAGATACGCAGTATTTT.

CDR3 sequence (DNA): TGCAGCGTTGAAGTGAACGGACAGCTGAACACCGGGGAGCTGTTTTTT. This translates into CSVEVNGQLNTGELFF. The rearrangement links TRBV29-1 to TRBJ2-2, with a tentative D call TRBD1 (6 bases). V lost 1 base, J lost 1 base, and 13 bases lay in between. The CDR3 loop spans 16 amino acids. Germline V CDR1 and CDR2: SQVTM, ANQGSEA.

This clonotype showed up many times. The chain employs TRBV29-1 and TRBJ1-2, with 9 bases lining up with TRBD1. V was pared by 7 bases and J by 6 bases, with 3 bases of the junction left unmatched. Germline V CDR1 and CDR2: SQVTM, ANQGSEA. The CDR3 loop spans 11 amino acids. The CDR3 loop reads CSGGDRDGYTF. DNA of the CDR3: TGCAGCGGCGGGGACAGGGATGGCTACACCTTC.

This clonotype was seen only a few times. The chain employs TRBV7-3 and TRBJ2-3, with 7 nucleotides matching TRBD2. The ends lost 4 bases at V and 7 bases at J; junction bases unmatched: 8. The germline gives CDR1 SGHTA, CDR2 FQGTGA. CDR3 length: 14 residues. CDR3 sequence reads: CASSSVAGPYTQYF. The CDR3 DNA sequence: TGTGCCAGCAGCTCCGTAGCGGGCCCGTATACGCAGTATTTT. Full variable domain (rest looked up from reference TRBV7-3 and TRBJ2-3): GAGVSQTPSNKVTEKGKYVELRCDPISGHTALYWYRQSLGQGPEFLIYFQGTGAADDSGLPNDRFFAVRPEGSVSTLKIQRTERGDSAVYLCASSSVAGPYTQYFGPGTRLTVL.

In this sample, this clonotype turned up a few times. V usage is TRBV5-6 and J usage is TRBJ2-7; 10 nucleotides align to TRBD1. With 5 bases clipped from V and 7 bases from J, the junction kept 15 bases outside the gene matches. Germline V gives CDR1 SGHDT, CDR2 YYEEEE. There are 16 residues in the CDR3. The CDR3 region has the DNA TGTGCCAGCAGTGATGACAAGGGACAGGGGCTGAGAGAGCAGTACTTC. Translated: CASSDDKGQGLREQYF.

CDR3 in DNA: TGTGCCAGCAGTTTTGGGGTCTGGGACTTCAGGAGGGGTAGGAGCTCCTACAATGAGCAGTTCTTC. Translating it yields CASSFGVWDFRRGRSSYNEQFF. This chain links TRBV28 with TRBJ2-1, with a weak D call TRBD2 (6 bases). V was trimmed by 3 bases and J by 0 bases, leaving 30 bases between them. Germline V gene lookup returns CDR1 MDHEN and CDR2 SYDVKM. CDR3 size: 22 residues.

This clonotype was seen just once. The CDR3 here is CASSYAANEQYF. The CDR3 coding sequence is TGTGCCAGCAGTTACGCGGCAAACGAGCAGTACTTC. V gene TRBV6-6 combines with J gene TRBJ2-7; D unresolved. The CDR3 is made up of 12 amino acids. V gave up 2 bases and J gave up 5 bases, with 7 bases separating them. The germline V gene has CDR1 MNHNY and CDR2 SVGAGI (reference sequence).

The chain is built from TRBV3-1 and TRBJ2-7; 9 bases are shared with TRBD2. There are 17 residues in the CDR3. V lost 0 bases, J lost 7 bases, and 13 bases stayed unmatched. The germline CDR1 and CDR2 sequences are LGHDT and YNNKEL (reference sequence). CDR3 bases: TGTGCCAGCAGCCAAGAACTAGCGGGTTACTCCTACAATGAGCAGTACTTC. Its translation is CASSQELAGYSYNEQYF.

About this clonotype itself: At one end, the junction sequence differs from germline, possibly due to a read error. V gene TRBV12-3 or TRBV12-4 combines with J gene TRBJ2-5; the match to TRBD2 covers 12 bases. The CDR3 contains 18 residues. The CDR3, as DNA: TGTGCCAGCAGTATAGCCCGGACTAGCGGGGACCTACAAGAGACCCAGTACTTC. Translating it yields CASSIARTSGDLQETQYF.

A few counts support this clonotype. V and J are TRBV20-1 and TRBJ2-5; TRBD2 agrees at 14 bases. CDR1 is DFQATT and CDR2 is SNEGSKA in the germline V gene (reference sequence). The length of the CDR3 is 18 residues. Unmatched junction bases numbered 15, after V lost 4 bases and J lost 5 bases. The CDR3 bases are TGCAGTGCTAAAGATCCGGGACTAGCGGGAGCCATGTGGGAGACCCAGTACTTC. It translates to CSAKDPGLAGAMWETQYF.

This clonotype was observed at least ten times. The chain employs TRBV20-1 and TRBJ2-3; D is unclear. With 2 bases removed from V and 0 bases from J, the gap between germline ends came to 6 bases. The germline CDR1 and CDR2 sequences are DFQATT and SNEGSKA (reference sequence). CDR3 size: 13 residues. The CDR3 sequence: CSARHGSTDTQYF. Here the CDR3 DNA reads TGCAGTGCTAGACACGGAAGCACAGATACGCAGTATTTT.